Below are 30 T cell receptor beta chains sequenced from a single sample in a study of tissue T cells after allogeneic stem cell transplantation. TCRdb's copy holds only in-frame clones and misses some; the assay was immunoSEQ multiplex PCR. The table lists approximately 30,000 clones, about 85% of them singletons. The specimen was blood, collected before transplantation. The source is a woman aged 18-49 years who later had graft-versus-host disease after an allogeneic stem cell transplant.

The V call is TRBV6-1, the J call TRBJ2-1, with 8 bases lining up with TRBD2. Germline V gene lookup returns CDR1 MNHNS and CDR2 SASEGT. The CDR3 runs to 15 residues. The junction had 2 bases not matched to a gene; V was cut back by 1 base and J by 3 bases. The CDR3 sequence: CASSEGLAYYNEQFF. The CDR3 coding sequence is TGTGCCAGCAGTGAAGGACTAGCGTACTACAATGAGCAGTTCTTC.

This clone showed up just once. The genes are TRBV5-1 and TRBJ2-2; tentatively, D is TRBD1 or TRBD2 (5 bases each). The CDR3 extends over 15 amino acids. Germline V gene sequence: CDR1 SGHRS, CDR2 YFSETQ. V lost 5 bases to trimming and J lost 4 bases, with 15 bases between them. The CDR3 region is CASSPVGGSTGELFF. The CDR3 nucleotides are TGCGCCAGCAGTCCTGTTGGGGGTAGCACCGGGGAGCTGTTTTTT.

This rearrangement joins TRBV7-6 to TRBJ2-3; D is uncertain. The CDR3 length is 15 residues. With 1 base removed from V and 2 bases from J, the gap between germline ends came to 10 bases. Germline lookup yields CDR1 SGHVS and CDR2 FNYEAQ. The CDR3 nucleotides read TGTGCCAGCAGCTTAGAAATAGGATTCACAGATACGCAGTATTTT. Translating gives CASSLEIGFTDTQYF.

The chain is built from TRBV18 and TRBJ2-1; 7 bases are a match to TRBD2. CDR1 and CDR2 from the germline V gene are KGHSH and LQKENI. V shed 1 base and J 5 bases; nucleotides not matched to a gene: 8. The CDR3 is 16 amino acids. CDR3 coding DNA: TGTGCCAGCTCACCACGTCATAGCGCGGGGGACAATGAGCAGTTCTTC. This sequence encodes CASSPRHSAGDNEQFF.

The chain links TRBV18 to TRBJ1-2, with a possible D match to TRBD1 (6 bases). From germline, CDR1 is KGHSH and CDR2 LQKENI. The CDR3 sequence is 14 residues long. The germline V and J ends were trimmed by 4 bases and 4 bases, with 13 bases remaining between them. The CDR3 sequence is CASSLDRNPYGYTF. The DNA of the CDR3 is TGTGCCAGCTCACTCGACAGGAATCCCTATGGCTACACCTTC.

The rearrangement uses TRBV5-4 and TRBJ2-6; D remains ambiguous. The germline gives CDR1 SGHNT, CDR2 YYREEE (reference sequence). The V end was cut by 5 bases, the J end by 4 bases, with 7 bases between. CDR3 length: 13 residues. CDR3 protein: CASSQTGANVLTF. The CDR3 bases are TGTGCCAGCAGTCAGACCGGGGCCAACGTCCTGACTTTC.

This clone has only a few counts. The V call is TRBV28, the J call TRBJ1-1; no definite D call. Trimming pared 3 bases from V and 0 bases from J, leaving 11 bases between. The CDR3 sequence is 15 residues long. Germline values: CDR1 MDHEN, CDR2 SYDVKM. CDR3 nucleotide sequence: TGTGCCAGCAGTTTTAACCCATCGATGAACACTGAAGCTTTCTTT. It is translated as CASSFNPSMNTEAFF.

V is TRBV28 and J is TRBJ2-7, with D unclear. The CDR3 contains 12 residues. CDR1 and CDR2 (germline): MDHEN, SYDVKM. Trimming stripped 7 bases from V and 2 bases from J, with 9 bases between. Here the CDR3 reads CASIDGTYEQYF. In DNA form, the CDR3 reads TGTGCCAGCATTGATGGGACCTACGAGCAGTACTTC.

This chain links TRBV28 with TRBJ1-3; weak D call: TRBD1 (6 bases). This CDR3 spans 15 amino acids. Between the trimmed V and J ends, which lost 5 bases and 5 bases, there was a span of 16 bases. CDR1 is MDHEN, CDR2 SYDVKM, per germline. CDR3 in amino acids: CASSAPGGDRNTIYF. CDR3 DNA sequence: TGTGCCAGCAGTGCCCCCGGGGGCGATCGAAACACCATATATTTT.

The gene calls are TRBV27 and TRBJ1-4; maybe TRBD1 (5 bases). V dropped 2 bases and J dropped 5 bases, with 15 bases sitting between them. CDR1 and CDR2 (germline): MNHEY, SMNVEV (reference sequence). CDR3 length: 16 amino acids. The CDR3 spells CASSLSGRGRNEKLFF. The CDR3 DNA is TGTGCCAGCAGTTTAAGTGGGAGGGGTCGCAATGAAAAACTGTTTTTT. The full variable domain, in which reference TRBV27 and TRBJ1-4 provide the parts outside the CDR3, is EAQVTQNPRYLITVTGKKLTVTCSQNMNHEYMSWYRQDPGLGLRQIYYSMNVEVTDKGDVPEGYKVSRKEKRNFPLILESPSPNQTSLYFCASSLSGRGRNEKLFFGSGTQLSVL.

The J gene is TRBJ1-1, the V gene TRBV5-1; tentative D call: TRBD1 (6 bases). Germline CDR1 reads SGHRS; CDR2 reads YFSETQ. The V gene lost 0 bases and the J gene lost 0 bases, with 12 bases spanning the gap. The CDR3 contains 16 residues. The DNA for the CDR3 is TGCGCCAGCAGCTTGGAACGGGGGGGCATGAACACTGAAGCTTTCTTT. It is translated as CASSLERGGMNTEAFF.

The chain has TRBV6-1 and TRBJ1-2; D is unresolved. This CDR3 has 15 residues. The ends were cut back, 2 bases at V and 8 bases at J, with 18 bases in the middle. CDR1 is MNHNS, CDR2 SASEGT, per germline. This CDR3 is CASSEPQVRSQGYTF. The CDR3 nucleotides are TGTGCCAGCAGTGAACCGCAGGTGAGGTCTCAGGGCTACACCTTC.

The J gene is TRBJ1-1, the V gene TRBV11-2; no clear D gene. The ends were cut back, 5 bases at V and 1 base at J, with 5 bases in the middle. The CDR3 runs to 12 residues. The germline V gene has CDR1 SGHAT and CDR2 FQNNGV. The CDR3 sequence: CASSRSNTEAFF. As DNA, the CDR3 is TGTGCCAGCAGCCGTTCGAACACTGAAGCTTTCTTT.

V and J are TRBV6-5 and TRBJ1-2; tentative D call: TRBD1 (6 bases). CDR3 length: 16 amino acids. In germline, CDR1 is MNHEY, CDR2 SVGAGI. V gave up 2 bases and J gave up 6 bases, with 19 bases separating them. This CDR3 reads CASSYKGQGTFDGYTF. The CDR3 DNA follows: TGTGCCAGCAGTTACAAGGGTCAGGGGACGTTCGATGGCTACACCTTC.

The V gene is TRBV27, the J gene TRBJ2-2, with no clear D. The CDR3 is 13 residues long. CDR1 and CDR2 from the germline V gene are MNHEY and SMNVEV (reference sequence). V lost 4 bases to trimming and J lost 0 bases, with 3 bases between them. The CDR3 sequence: CASSSANTGELFF. CDR3 nucleotides: TGTGCCAGCAGTTCCGCGAACACCGGGGAGCTGTTTTTT.

The rearrangement links TRBV7-2 to TRBJ2-7; possibly TRBD1 or TRBD2 for D (5 bases each). V lost 6 bases and J 7 bases, leaving 16 bases between the germline ends. The V gene's germline CDR1 is SGHTA and CDR2 FQGNSA. The CDR3 is made up of 13 amino acids. CDR3 sequence reads: CASRRERGSEQYF. In DNA form, the CDR3 reads TGTGCCAGCAGACGAGAGAGGGGATCTGAGCAGTACTTC.

The chain is built from TRBV19 and TRBJ1-1, with a possible D match to TRBD1 (5 bases). Deletions cut 3 bases from V and 4 bases from J, with 15 bases between. The germline V gene encodes CDR1 LNHDA and CDR2 SQIVND (reference sequence). This CDR3 contains 15 residues. This chain's CDR3 is CASSMGSGWSTEAFF. CDR3 nucleotide sequence: TGTGCCAGTAGTATGGGTTCAGGGTGGTCCACTGAAGCTTTCTTT. Full variable domain (rest looked up from reference TRBV19 and TRBJ1-1): DGGITQSPKYLFRKEGQNVTLSCEQNLNHDAMYWYRQDPGQGLRLIYYSQIVNDFQKGDIAEGYSVSREKKESFPLTVTSAQKNPTAFYLCASSMGSGWSTEAFFGQGTRLTVV.

The V and J genes are TRBV5-1 and TRBJ2-5; 13 bases agree with TRBD2. The CDR3 covers 15 residues. Per germline, CDR1 SGHRS and CDR2 YFSETQ. J gave up 3 bases and V 2 bases, and 1 base lay outside the gene matches. In nucleotides, the CDR3 is TGCGCCAGCAGCTTCGGGACTAGCGGGGAAGAGACCCAGTACTTC. This gives the protein CASSFGTSGEETQYF.

The chain recombines TRBV18 with TRBJ1-2; TRBD1 agrees at 7 bases. V lost 6 bases, J lost 8 bases, and 9 bases stayed unmatched. This CDR3 has 13 residues. Germline CDR1 is KGHSH and CDR2 is LQKENI. This CDR3 is CASSQSGQDGYTF. The CDR3 coding sequence is TGTGCCAGCTCGCAGTCCGGACAGGACGGCTACACCTTC.

This clone was observed a single time. The chain recombines TRBV27 with TRBJ2-1; D gene ambiguous. CDR1 is MNHEY, CDR2 SMNVEV, per germline (reference sequence). Trimming took off 6 bases at V and 0 bases at J, with 12 bases between the two ends. The CDR3 runs 15 residues. The DNA of the CDR3 is TGTGCCAGCAGATCTGGTGCAGGCTCCTACAATGAGCAGTTCTTC. Protein sequence: CASRSGAGSYNEQFF.

This sequence joins TRBV28 and TRBJ2-7; D remains unclear. The CDR3 has 13 amino acids. V was pared by 3 bases and J by 6 bases, with 12 bases between. The germline gives CDR1 MDHEN, CDR2 SYDVKM. CDR3 sequence: CASSLRRRSEQYF. Written as DNA, the CDR3 is TGTGCCAGCAGTTTGCGGCGTAGGTCCGAGCAGTACTTC.

The rearrangement joins TRBV5-5 to TRBJ1-2; TRBD1 aligns across 8 bases. CDR1 SGHKS and CDR2 YYEKEE come from the germline V gene (reference sequence). The CDR3 is made up of 13 amino acids. The V and J ends lost 4 bases and 4 bases, in that order; junction bases with no gene match: 3. The CDR3 nucleotides read TGTGCCAGCAGCCCAGGACAGGGCTATGGCTACACCTTC. Amino acid sequence: CASSPGQGYGYTF.

V and J are TRBV19 and TRBJ1-2, with 7 bases identical to TRBD1. The CDR3 loop spans 17 amino acids. CDR1 is LNHDA, CDR2 SQIVND, per germline (reference sequence). The junction had 12 bases not matched to a gene; V was cut back by 5 bases and J by 0 bases. CDR3 DNA: TGTGCCAGTAGTGATAGGGACAGAAGAAACTCTAACTATGGCTACACCTTC. Amino acid sequence: CASSDRDRRNSNYGYTF.

The chain uses TRBV10-3 and TRBJ1-1; no clear D gene. The germline V gene has CDR1 ENHRY and CDR2 SYGVKD. The CDR3 has 15 amino acids. The V end was cut by 3 bases, the J end by 7 bases, with 18 bases between. The CDR3 loop reads CAISEVGSPSDEAFF. The CDR3 region has the DNA TGTGCCATCAGTGAAGTGGGCAGCCCCTCAGATGAAGCTTTCTTT.

The chain employs TRBV11-2 and TRBJ2-1; D uncertain. CDR3 size: 11 residues. The V gene lost 6 bases and the J gene lost 4 bases, with 4 bases spanning the gap. From germline, CDR1 is SGHAT and CDR2 FQNNGV. DNA for the CDR3: TGTGCCAGCAGTTTTTACAATGAGCAGTTCTTC. Its protein is CASSFYNEQFF.

The CDR3 DNA reads TGTGCCAGCAGTTACGGGGGGCTCGGGAACACTGAAGCTTTCTTT. Protein sequence: CASSYGGLGNTEAFF. The J gene is TRBJ1-1, the V gene TRBV6-5; weak D call: TRBD1 (6 bases). The V end was cut by 2 bases, the J end by 1 base, with 11 bases between. The length of the CDR3 is 15 residues. Germline CDR1 is MNHEY and CDR2 is SVGAGI.

The J gene is TRBJ1-2, the V gene TRBV29-1, with 9 bases identical to TRBD1. This CDR3 is 13 amino acids long. V lost 7 bases and J lost 11; bases outside the gene matches: 14. Germline lookup yields CDR1 SQVTM and CDR2 ANQGSEA. CDR3 sequence: CSAPSGTGTKYTF. The CDR3 bases are TGCAGCGCTCCATCAGGGACAGGGACTAAGTACACCTTC.

The V gene is TRBV29-1, the J gene TRBJ2-5; D is possibly TRBD1 (5 bases). Germline loops: CDR1 SQVTM, CDR2 ANQGSEA. The CDR3 extends over 12 amino acids. Trimming shortened V by 7 bases and J by 2 bases, and 11 bases separated the two germline ends. The CDR3 loop reads CSADPGQETQYF. The CDR3 DNA reads TGCAGCGCAGACCCAGGGCAAGAGACCCAGTACTTC.

This clone was found once. The chain links TRBV30 to TRBJ1-2, with D hard to call. The CDR3 is 13 amino acids. Germline CDR1 and CDR2: GTSNPN and SVGIG (reference sequence). V was clipped by 3 bases and J by 7 bases, with 15 bases between them. CDR3 in amino acids: CAWSGPGRSGYTF. CDR3 nucleotide sequence: TGTGCCTGGAGCGGACCCGGCAGGAGTGGCTACACCTTC.

The chain couples TRBV7-8 to TRBJ1-1, with D possibly matching TRBD1 (5 bases). Trimming took 0 bases from V and 1 from J, leaving 9 bases between them. This CDR3 region has 15 residues. Germline lookup yields CDR1 SGHVS and CDR2 FQNEAQ. The CDR3 reads CASSLAGRANTEAFF. CDR3 sequence (DNA): TGTGCCAGCAGCTTAGCGGGCAGGGCGAACACTGAAGCTTTCTTT.